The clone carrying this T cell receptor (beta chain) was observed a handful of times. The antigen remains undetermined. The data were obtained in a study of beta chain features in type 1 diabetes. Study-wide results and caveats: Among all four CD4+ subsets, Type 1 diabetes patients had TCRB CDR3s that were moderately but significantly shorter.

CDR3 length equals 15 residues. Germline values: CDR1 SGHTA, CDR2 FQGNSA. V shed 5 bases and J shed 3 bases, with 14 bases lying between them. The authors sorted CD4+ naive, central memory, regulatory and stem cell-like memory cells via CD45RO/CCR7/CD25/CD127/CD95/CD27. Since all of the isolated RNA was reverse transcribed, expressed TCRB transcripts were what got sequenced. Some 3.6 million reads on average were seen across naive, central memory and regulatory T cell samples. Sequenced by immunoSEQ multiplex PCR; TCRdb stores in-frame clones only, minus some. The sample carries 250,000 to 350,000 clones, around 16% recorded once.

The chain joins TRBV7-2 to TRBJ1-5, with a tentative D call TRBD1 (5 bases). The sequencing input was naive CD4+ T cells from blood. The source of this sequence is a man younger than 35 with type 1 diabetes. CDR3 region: CASSASGGTNQPQHF. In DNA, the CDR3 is TGTGCCAGCAGCGCCTCCGGGGGGACCAATCAGCCCCAGCATTTT.